A selection of T cell receptor beta chains follows, all from one sample in a study of blood T cell repertoires in COVID-19. The assay was immunoSEQ multiplex PCR, and TCRdb's table has in-frame clones only and misses some. The sample shows 95,000 to 150,000 clones, over 65% of them seen only once. Specimen: peripheral blood. These receptors came from a man in his sixties with acute or convalescent COVID-19. CDR3s leave out the opening cysteine and the closing phenylalanine or tryptophan.

J gene,V gene,CDR3 protein
TRBJ1-2,TRBV28,ASGQGSYGYT
TRBJ2-1,TRBV3-1/TRBV3-2,ASSQDLTGRYNEQF
TRBJ2-3,TRBV5-1,ASSPGGSGLTDTQY
TRBJ2-7,TRBV13,ASSLRADSSYEQY
TRBJ2-1,TRBV15,ATSRDLAGTYNEQF
TRBJ2-7,TRBV7-9,ASSSRTGYEQY
TRBJ1-2,TRBV7-2,ASSLAVGGTGGYT
TRBJ1-2,TRBV7-3,ASSLVRGTGYT
TRBJ1-5,TRBV10-3,AISEVGSNQPQH
TRBJ2-1,TRBV18,ASSPQGHSYNEQF
TRBJ2-7,TRBV7-9,ASSSGQGFSTYEQY
TRBJ2-7,TRBV7-9,ASSLASSTYEQY
TRBJ1-1,TRBV6-2/TRBV6-3,ASSYLNTAEAF
TRBJ2-7,TRBV6-2/TRBV6-3,ASSHVDTNSYEQY
TRBJ2-3,TRBV10-1,ASSESGKGTDTQY
TRBJ1-6,TRBV6-1,ASSEALQRTSD
TRBJ2-5,TRBV6-5,ASSWDSGTRETQY
TRBJ2-2,TRBV6-1,ASSEALAGAGELF
TRBJ2-5,TRBV12-3/TRBV12-4,ASIQSRGETQY
TRBJ2-1,TRBV24-1,ATSDWGQGNNEQF
TRBJ1-5,TRBV28,ASSLYGPQPQH
TRBJ1-2,TRBV24-1,ATSDPQGYYGYT
TRBJ2-2,TRBV5-1,ASSGEGNTGELF
TRBJ2-7,TRBV4-1,ASSQGSSGSGYEQY
TRBJ2-1,TRBV11-3,ASSRDSYNEQF
TRBJ1-2,TRBV18,ASSPQGQDPGYT
TRBJ1-5,TRBV5-8,ASSRPRTGKDQPQH
TRBJ2-4,TRBV5-1,ASSFENIQY
TRBJ2-1,TRBV28,ASSSSGSRLEQF
TRBJ2-7,TRBV28,ASSFSAANSYEQY
TRBJ2-1,TRBV21-1,ASSFQGRNFNEQF
TRBJ1-6,TRBV27,ASSPDRVAAPLH
TRBJ2-7,TRBV5-1,ASSLVRGTPRNEQY
TRBJ1-6,TRBV28,ASSSMGTASSYNSPLH
TRBJ2-2,TRBV4-1,ASSRTSGMDGELF
TRBJ2-1,TRBV6-4,ASSATGEGYNEQF
TRBJ1-1,TRBV10-2,ASSESRGTEAF
TRBJ1-2,TRBV29-1,SATDSFNYGYT
TRBJ1-1,TRBV4-3,ASSQDVAGGLMNTEAF
TRBJ1-2,TRBV19,ASRLTGKANYGYT
TRBJ2-3,TRBV30,AWKADSTDTQY
TRBJ2-4,TRBV9,ASSPRIAKNIQY
TRBJ2-3,TRBV27,ASSLTVGSTDTQY
TRBJ1-1,TRBV7-9,ASSLDGGGEAF
TRBJ2-5,TRBV24-1,ATSGETSFQETQY
TRBJ1-2,TRBV5-6,ASSLVGAYGDGYT
TRBJ2-7,TRBV6-2/TRBV6-3,ASSYPTGGASYEQY
TRBJ2-7,TRBV12-2,ASRFGLAGDRGQY
TRBJ2-7,TRBV7-2,ASSLAMAAAYEQY
TRBJ1-4,TRBV5-1,ASSLTGLATNEKLF
TRBJ1-1,TRBV19,ASSIGGNTEAF
TRBJ2-2,TRBV3-1/TRBV3-2,ASSQDVLRVVETGELF
TRBJ2-5,TRBV5-6,ASSAEQGSQETQY